This TCR beta chain was profiled in a study of post-analysis software for immune sequencing data. CDR3 length equals 13 residues. Germline values: CDR1 SGDLS, CDR2 YYNGEE. The library was made from cDNA and included unique molecular identifiers. TCRdb itself ran the PCR reads through MiXCR, one entry per CDR3 protein. The table has about 770,000 distinct CDR3 sequences, 46% seen once. Whole-study results and caveats: In patients, TRBV5-6, TRBV5-1 and TRBV20-1 belonged to roughly five TRBV segments found more frequently than in controls.

As regards this clonotype: Antigen unknown.

The gene calls are TRBV9 and TRBJ2-4; D gene unclear. The J call is in doubt because the DNA end fits TRBJ2-7 better. The sample taken for sequencing was blood. This clonotype originated in a girl aged 10 to 17 with multiple sclerosis. CDR3 DNA sequence: TGTGCCAGCAGCGTAGGGCCCCGACACGAGCAGTACTTC. Amino acid sequence: CASSVGPRHEQYF.